Listed here is a single T cell receptor (beta chain). What it binds is not known. The data originate from a study of cytomegalovirus exposure and HLA in healthy donors. Germline V lookup: CDR1 SGHVS, CDR2 FQNEAQ. The CDR3 covers 18 residues. Trimming took 4 bases from V and 1 from J; bases not matched to a gene: 10. Primers for the PCR totalled 60 Vbeta and 13 Jbeta. Generated by immunoSEQ multiplex PCR, the TCRdb table keeps only in-frame clones and is missing some. The sample lists about 98,000 clones, around 72% occurring once. The study's findings and limits: CMV serostatus alone was available as immune exposure information.

Sequencing was carried out using PBMCs. This clonotype was obtained from a man aged 18 to 29 in good health and CMV-seropositive. The V and J genes are TRBV7-8 and TRBJ2-3, with 11 positions matching TRBD2. The DNA for the CDR3 is TGTGCCAGCAGCTCTCCGGAGGGTAGCGGGGGGGGCACAGATACGCAGTATTTT. Protein product: CASSSPEGSGGGTDTQYF.